The clone carrying this TCR beta chain has only a few counts. The antigen is undetermined. These data come from a study of cytomegalovirus exposure and HLA in healthy donors. PCR employed 60 Vbeta and 13 Jbeta primers. Sequenced by immunoSEQ multiplex PCR; TCRdb stores in-frame clones only, minus some. The sample records about 160,000 clones, roughly 80% being singletons. Findings of the study overall: Most TCR sequences were seen very rarely across donors, but some public TCRs occurred in many. Certain indistinguishable V segments, among them TRBV6-2 and TRBV6-3, were excluded.

Germline values: CDR1 LGHNA, CDR2 YSLEER. This CDR3 has 14 amino acids. V was shortened by 0 bases and J by 7 bases, with 13 bases between the two germline ends. The sample consisted of PBMCs. The receptor was derived from a male donor in good health and CMV-seronegative. This sequence joins TRBV4-3 and TRBJ2-7, with D maybe TRBD1 (5 bases). The CDR3 DNA sequence: TGCGCCAGCAGCCAAGAGGGCAGTCAGGGTGAGCAGTACTTC. This codes for CASSQEGSQGEQYF.